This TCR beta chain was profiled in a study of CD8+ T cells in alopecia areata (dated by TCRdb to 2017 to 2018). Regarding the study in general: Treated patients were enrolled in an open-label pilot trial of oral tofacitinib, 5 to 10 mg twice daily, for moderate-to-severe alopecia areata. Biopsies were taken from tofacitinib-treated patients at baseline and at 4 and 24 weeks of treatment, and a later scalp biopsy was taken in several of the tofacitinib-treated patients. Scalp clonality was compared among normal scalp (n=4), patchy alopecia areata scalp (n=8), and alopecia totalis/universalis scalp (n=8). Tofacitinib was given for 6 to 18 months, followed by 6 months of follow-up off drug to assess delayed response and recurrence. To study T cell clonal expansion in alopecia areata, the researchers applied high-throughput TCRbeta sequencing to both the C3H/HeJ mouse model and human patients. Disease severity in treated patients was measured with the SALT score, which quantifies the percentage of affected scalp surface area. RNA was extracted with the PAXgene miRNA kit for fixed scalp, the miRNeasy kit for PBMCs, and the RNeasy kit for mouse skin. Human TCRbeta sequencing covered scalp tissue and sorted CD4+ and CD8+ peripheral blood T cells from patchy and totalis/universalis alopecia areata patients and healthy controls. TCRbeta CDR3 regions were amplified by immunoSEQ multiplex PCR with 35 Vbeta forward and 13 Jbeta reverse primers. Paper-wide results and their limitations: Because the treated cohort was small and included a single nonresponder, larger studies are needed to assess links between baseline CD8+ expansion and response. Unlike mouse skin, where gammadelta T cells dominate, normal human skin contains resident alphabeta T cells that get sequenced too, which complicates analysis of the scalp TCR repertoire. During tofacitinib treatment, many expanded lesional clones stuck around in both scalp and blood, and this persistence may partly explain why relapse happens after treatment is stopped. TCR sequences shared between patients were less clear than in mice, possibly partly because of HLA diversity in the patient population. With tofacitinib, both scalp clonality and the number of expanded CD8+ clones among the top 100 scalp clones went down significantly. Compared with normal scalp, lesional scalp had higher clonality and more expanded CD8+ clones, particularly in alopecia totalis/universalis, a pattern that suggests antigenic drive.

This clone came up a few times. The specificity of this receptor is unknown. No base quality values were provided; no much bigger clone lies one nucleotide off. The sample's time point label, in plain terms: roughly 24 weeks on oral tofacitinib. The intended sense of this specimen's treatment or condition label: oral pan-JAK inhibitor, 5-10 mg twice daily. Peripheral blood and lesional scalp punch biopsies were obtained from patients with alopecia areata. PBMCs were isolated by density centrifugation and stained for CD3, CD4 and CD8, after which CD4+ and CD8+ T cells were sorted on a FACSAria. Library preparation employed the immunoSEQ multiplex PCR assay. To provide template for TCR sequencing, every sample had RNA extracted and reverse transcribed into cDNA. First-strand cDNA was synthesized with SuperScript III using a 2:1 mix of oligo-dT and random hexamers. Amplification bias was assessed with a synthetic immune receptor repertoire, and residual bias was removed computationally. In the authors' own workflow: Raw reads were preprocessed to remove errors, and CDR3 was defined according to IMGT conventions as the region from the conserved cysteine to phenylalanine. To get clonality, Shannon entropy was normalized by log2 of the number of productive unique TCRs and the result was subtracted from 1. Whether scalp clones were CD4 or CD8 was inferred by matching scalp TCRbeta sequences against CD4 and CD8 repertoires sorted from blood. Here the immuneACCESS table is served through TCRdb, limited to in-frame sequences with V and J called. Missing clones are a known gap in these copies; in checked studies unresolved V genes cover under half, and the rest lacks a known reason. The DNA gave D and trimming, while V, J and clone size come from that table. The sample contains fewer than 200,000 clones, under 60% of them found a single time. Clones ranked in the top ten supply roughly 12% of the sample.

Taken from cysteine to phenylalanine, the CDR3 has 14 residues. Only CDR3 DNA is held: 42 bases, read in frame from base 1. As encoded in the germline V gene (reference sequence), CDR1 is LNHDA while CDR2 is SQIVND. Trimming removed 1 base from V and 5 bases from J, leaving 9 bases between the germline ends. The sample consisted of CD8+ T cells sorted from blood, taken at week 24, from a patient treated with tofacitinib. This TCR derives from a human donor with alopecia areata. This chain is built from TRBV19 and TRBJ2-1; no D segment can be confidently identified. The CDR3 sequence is CASSIVSGDNEQFF. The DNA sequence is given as TGTGCCAGTAGTATAGTATCTGGGGACAATGAGCAGTTCTTC.